This T cell receptor (beta chain) emerged from a study of T-cell memory formation after mild COVID-19. In the study overall: Most TCR clusters belonged to a single donor.

Notes on the study in general: Cross-reactive memory appears to have joined, as suggested by some responding clones showing up in pre-infection memory.

V was clipped by 0 bases and J by 2 bases, with 9 bases between them. Per the germline V gene, CDR1 is SGHRS and CDR2 is YFSETQ. CDR3 length equals 15 residues. A single record per CDR3 protein comes from TCRdb applying MiXCR to the 5' RACE reads. Here the sample spans hundreds of thousands of distinct CDR3 sequences, roughly 20% being singletons. In its sample, this clonotype was seen many times. Its antigen is currently unknown. Sequenced input: PBMCs or a T cell subset sorted from them (not recorded which). This TCR was sampled from an adult woman who had mild COVID-19 (a few samples of this study predate the infection). Cell type and time point are not known. This rearrangement joins TRBV5-1 to TRBJ2-1; D is perhaps TRBD1 (5 bases). CDR3 amino acids: CASSLVGETYNEQFF. CDR3 nucleotides: TGCGCCAGCAGCTTGGTAGGGGAAACCTACAATGAGCAGTTCTTC.